This T cell receptor beta chain emerged from a study of cytomegalovirus exposure and HLA in healthy donors. Points from the study as a whole: The classifier, whose performance was assessed in both the original and validation cohorts, reportedly diagnosed cytomegalovirus status with high specificity and sensitivity.

As for this clone: Its antigen remains unknown.

PCR primers comprised 60 Vbeta and 13 Jbeta primers. TCRdb keeps only in-frame clones here, not all; method: immunoSEQ multiplex PCR. The data contain fewer than 200,000 clones, about four fifths of them singletons. Looked up from germline, CDR1 is SQVTM and CDR2 is ANQGSEA. Trimming pared 8 bases from V and 4 bases from J, leaving 14 bases between. This CDR3 has 12 amino acids. Everyone who donated was a healthy bone marrow donor. Donors were ostensibly healthy at sampling, although undocumented immune exposures were probable. The material sequenced was PBMCs. This chain links TRBV29-1 with TRBJ1-2; D not resolved. The clonotype comes from a male donor in good health and CMV-seropositive. DNA of the CDR3: TGCAGCCCCGAGCCGGTTCCCTATGGCTACACCTTC. Encoded protein: CSPEPVPYGYTF.